This TCR beta chain was found in a study of blood T cell repertoires in COVID-19. Study background: PBMCs, B-cell-depleted T cells, or T cells provided the cDNA or gDNA that made up the material.

The authors' processing: Reference gene primer amplification gave nucleated cell count estimates. TCRdb keeps only in-frame clones here, not all; method: immunoSEQ multiplex PCR. V, J and clone size are taken as reported in that table, and D and trimming were inferred from the DNA itself. The top ten clones hold around 6% of a sample with roughly 250,000 clones, about 90% of them seen once. Participants, about 18 to 89 years old, spanned under 25 US areas. The CDR3 sequence is 14 residues long. Trimming at V came to 0 bases and at J to 4 bases, leaving 0 bases not matched to a gene. Germline values: CDR1 SGHNT, CDR2 YYREEE (reference sequence).

Sequenced material: PBMCs or T cells enriched from blood (not recorded which). The sequence was collected from a woman in her 30s with acute COVID-19. This sequence joins TRBV5-4 and TRBJ1-2; TRBD1 agrees at 10 bases. This CDR3 is CASSLGQGAYGYTF. In DNA form, the CDR3 reads TGTGCCAGCAGCTTGGGACAGGGGGCCTATGGCTACACCTTC.